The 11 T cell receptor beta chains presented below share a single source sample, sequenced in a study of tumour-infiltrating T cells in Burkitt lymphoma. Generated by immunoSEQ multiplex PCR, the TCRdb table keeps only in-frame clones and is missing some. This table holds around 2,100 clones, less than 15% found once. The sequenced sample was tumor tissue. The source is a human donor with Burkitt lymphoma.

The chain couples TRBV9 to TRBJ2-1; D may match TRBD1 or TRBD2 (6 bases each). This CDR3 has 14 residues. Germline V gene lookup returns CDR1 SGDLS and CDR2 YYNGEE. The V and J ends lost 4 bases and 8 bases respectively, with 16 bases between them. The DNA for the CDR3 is TGTGCCAGCAGCCCGCCCTTAGGGGGGTATGAGCAGTTCTTC. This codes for CASSPPLGGYEQFF.

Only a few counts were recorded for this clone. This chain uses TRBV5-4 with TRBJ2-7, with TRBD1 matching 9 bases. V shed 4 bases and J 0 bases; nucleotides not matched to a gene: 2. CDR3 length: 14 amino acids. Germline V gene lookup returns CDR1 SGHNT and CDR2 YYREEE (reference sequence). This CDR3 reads CASSPGQGSYEQYF. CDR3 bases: TGTGCCAGCAGCCCGGGACAGGGCTCCTACGAGCAGTACTTC.

CDR3 region: CASSRSGGALNEQFF. CDR3 DNA: TGCGCCAGCAGCCGTAGCGGGGGGGCCCTCAATGAGCAGTTCTTC. The J gene is TRBJ2-1, the V gene TRBV4-3, with 11 bases fitting TRBD2. Trimming removed 4 bases from V and 6 bases from J; junction bases left unmatched: 5. This CDR3 is built from 15 residues. CDR1 and CDR2 from the germline V gene are LGHNA and YSLEER.

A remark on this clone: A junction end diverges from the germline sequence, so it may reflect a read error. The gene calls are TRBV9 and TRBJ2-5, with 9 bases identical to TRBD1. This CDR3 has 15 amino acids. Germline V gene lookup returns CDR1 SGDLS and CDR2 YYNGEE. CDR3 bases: TGTGCCAGCAGCATGCACAGGGGGCCGGGAGAGATCCAGTACTTC. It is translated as CASSMHRGPGEIQYF.

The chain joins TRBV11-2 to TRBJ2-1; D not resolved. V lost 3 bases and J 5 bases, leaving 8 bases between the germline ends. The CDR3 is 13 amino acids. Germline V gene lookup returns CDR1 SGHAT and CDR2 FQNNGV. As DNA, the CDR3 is TGTGCCAGCAGCTTCCATGCCGACAATGAGCAGTTCTTC. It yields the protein CASSFHADNEQFF.

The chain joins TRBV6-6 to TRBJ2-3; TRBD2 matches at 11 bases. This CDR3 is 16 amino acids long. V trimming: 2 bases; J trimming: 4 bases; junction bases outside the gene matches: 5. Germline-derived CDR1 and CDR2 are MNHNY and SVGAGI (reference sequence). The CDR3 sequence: CASSYRLAGRADTQYF. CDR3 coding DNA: TGTGCCAGCAGTTACCGACTAGCGGGGAGGGCAGATACGCAGTATTTT.

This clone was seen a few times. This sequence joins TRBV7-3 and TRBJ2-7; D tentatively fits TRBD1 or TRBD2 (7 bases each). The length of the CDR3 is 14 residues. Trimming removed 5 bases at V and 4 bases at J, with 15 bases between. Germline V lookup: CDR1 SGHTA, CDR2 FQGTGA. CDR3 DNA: TGTGCCAGCAGCGGGGGGGACAGACCTTACGAGCAGTACTTC. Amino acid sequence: CASSGGDRPYEQYF.

The CDR3 bases are TGTGCCAGCAGCCCCGCCGGGACTAGCGGGGAGACCCAGTACTTC. This sequence encodes CASSPAGTSGETQYF. The chain joins TRBV7-2 to TRBJ2-5; 12 nucleotides align to TRBD2. The V gene's germline CDR1 is SGHTA and CDR2 FQGNSA. CDR3 length: 15 amino acids. With V trimmed by 5 bases and J by 5 bases, 6 bases remained unmatched.

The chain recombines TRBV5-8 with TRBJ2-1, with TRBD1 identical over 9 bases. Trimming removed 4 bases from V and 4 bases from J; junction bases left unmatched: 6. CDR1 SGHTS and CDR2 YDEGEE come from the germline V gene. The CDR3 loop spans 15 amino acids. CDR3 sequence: CASSLTGGMYNEQFF. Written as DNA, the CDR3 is TGTGCCAGCAGCCTGACAGGGGGGATGTACAATGAGCAGTTCTTC.

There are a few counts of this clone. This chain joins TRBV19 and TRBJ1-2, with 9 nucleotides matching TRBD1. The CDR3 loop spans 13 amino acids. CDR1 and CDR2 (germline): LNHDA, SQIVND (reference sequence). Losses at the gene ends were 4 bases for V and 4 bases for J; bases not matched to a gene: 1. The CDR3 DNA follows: TGTGCCAGTAGTAGGGACAGGGTCTATGGCTACACCTTC. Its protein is CASSRDRVYGYTF.

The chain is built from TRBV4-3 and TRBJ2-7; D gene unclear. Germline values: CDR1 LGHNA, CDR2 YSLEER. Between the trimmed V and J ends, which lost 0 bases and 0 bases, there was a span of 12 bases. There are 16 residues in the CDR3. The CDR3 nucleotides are TGCGCCAGCAGCCAAGAGTATCGGCAGGACTCCTACGAGCAGTACTTC. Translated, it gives CASSQEYRQDSYEQYF.